This T cell receptor beta chain was profiled in a study of beta chain features in type 1 diabetes. Germline assignment: CDR1 SSHAT and CDR2 FNYEAQ (reference sequence). V lost 0 bases and J lost 8, with 10 bases in between. This CDR3 has 14 residues. Overall study results and limits: Across patients, naive, central memory and Treg TCRB repertoires exhibited apparently greater similarity than was observed across healthy donors. In cDNA sequencing, cells with high TCR expression could be over-represented.

Reverse transcribing all isolated RNA meant expressed TCRB transcripts were sequenced. TCRdb's copy holds only in-frame clones and misses some; the assay was immunoSEQ multiplex PCR. In the table there are 250,000 to 350,000 clones, 12% to 15% of which are singletons. CD4+ naive, central memory, regulatory and stem cell-like memory subsets were isolated by sorting on CD45RO/CCR7/CD25/CD127/CD95/CD27. To note about this clone: As yet, its antigen is unknown.

Sequencing was carried out using central memory CD4+ T cells from blood. The J gene is TRBJ1-4, the V gene TRBV7-7; D might be TRBD1 (6 bases). The sequence came from a man younger than 45 in good health. The CDR3 bases are TGTGCCAGCAGCTTAGCGGGGGCAGGGGAAAAACTGTTTTTT. Amino acids: CASSLAGAGEKLFF.